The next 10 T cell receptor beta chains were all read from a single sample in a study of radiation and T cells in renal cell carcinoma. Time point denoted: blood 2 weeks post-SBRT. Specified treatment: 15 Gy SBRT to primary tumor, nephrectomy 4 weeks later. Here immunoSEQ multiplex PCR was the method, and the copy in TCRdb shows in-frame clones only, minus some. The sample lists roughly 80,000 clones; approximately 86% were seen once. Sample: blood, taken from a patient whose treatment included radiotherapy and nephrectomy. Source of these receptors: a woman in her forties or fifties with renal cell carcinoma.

The DNA for the CDR3 is TGTGCCAGCAGCCAATCACGACAGGTGAACACTGAAGCTTTCTTT. This encodes CASSQSRQVNTEAFF. This chain connects TRBV7-2 to TRBJ1-1; TRBD1 is a possible D gene (6 bases). CDR1 is SGHTA and CDR2 is FQGNSA in the germline V gene. CDR3 length equals 15 residues. V was pared by 5 bases and J by 0 bases, with 13 bases between.

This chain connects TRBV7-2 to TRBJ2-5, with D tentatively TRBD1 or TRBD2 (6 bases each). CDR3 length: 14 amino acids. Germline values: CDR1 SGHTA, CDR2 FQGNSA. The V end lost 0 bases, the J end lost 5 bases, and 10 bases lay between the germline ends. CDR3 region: CASSLAGGVETQYF. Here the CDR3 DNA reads TGTGCCAGCAGCTTAGCGGGGGGCGTGGAGACCCAGTACTTC.

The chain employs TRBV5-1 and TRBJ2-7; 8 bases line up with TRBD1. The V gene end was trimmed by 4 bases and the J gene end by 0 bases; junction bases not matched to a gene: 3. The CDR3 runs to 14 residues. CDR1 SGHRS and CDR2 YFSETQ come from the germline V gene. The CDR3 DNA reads TGCGCCAGCAGCCGGACAGGGAACTCCTACGAGCAGTACTTC. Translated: CASSRTGNSYEQYF.

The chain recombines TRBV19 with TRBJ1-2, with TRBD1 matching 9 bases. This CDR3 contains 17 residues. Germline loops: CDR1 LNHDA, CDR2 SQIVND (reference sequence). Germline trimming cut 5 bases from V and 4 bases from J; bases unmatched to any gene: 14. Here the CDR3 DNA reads TGTGCCAGTAGTTCGTCCCGGGACAGGGTGGTGGGCTATGGCTACACCTTC. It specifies CASSSSRDRVVGYGYTF.

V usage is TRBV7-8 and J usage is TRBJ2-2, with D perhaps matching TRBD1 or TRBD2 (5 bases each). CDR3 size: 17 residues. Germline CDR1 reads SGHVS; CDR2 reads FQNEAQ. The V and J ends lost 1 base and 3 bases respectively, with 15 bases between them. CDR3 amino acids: CASSLGGKAEDTGELFF. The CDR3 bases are TGTGCCAGCAGCTTAGGGGGCAAGGCGGAGGACACCGGGGAGCTGTTTTTT.

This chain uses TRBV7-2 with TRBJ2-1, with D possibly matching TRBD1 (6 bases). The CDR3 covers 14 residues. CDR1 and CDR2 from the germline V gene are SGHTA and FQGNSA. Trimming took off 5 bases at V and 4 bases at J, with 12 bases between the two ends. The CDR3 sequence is CASSPATGYNEQFF. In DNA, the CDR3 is TGTGCCAGCAGCCCAGCGACAGGTTACAATGAGCAGTTCTTC. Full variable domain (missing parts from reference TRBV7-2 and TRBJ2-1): GAGVSQSPSNKVTEKGKDVELRCDPISGHTALYWYRQSLGQGLEFLIYFQGNSAPDKSGLPSDRFSAERTGGSVSTLTIQRTQQEDSAVYLCASSPATGYNEQFFGPGTRLTVL.

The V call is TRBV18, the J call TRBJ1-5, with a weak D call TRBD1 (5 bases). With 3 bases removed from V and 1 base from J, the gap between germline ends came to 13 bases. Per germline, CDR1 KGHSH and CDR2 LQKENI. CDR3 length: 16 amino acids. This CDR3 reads CASSPPSGASNQPQHF. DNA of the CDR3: TGTGCCAGCTCACCCCCGTCCGGGGCCAGCAATCAGCCCCAGCATTTT.

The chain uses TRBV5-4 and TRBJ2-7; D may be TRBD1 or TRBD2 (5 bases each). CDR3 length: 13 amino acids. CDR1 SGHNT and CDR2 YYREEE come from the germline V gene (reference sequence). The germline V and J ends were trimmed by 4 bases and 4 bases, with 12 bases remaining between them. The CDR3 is CASSRDGSYEQYF. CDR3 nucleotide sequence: TGTGCCAGCAGCCGGGACGGCTCTTACGAGCAGTACTTC.

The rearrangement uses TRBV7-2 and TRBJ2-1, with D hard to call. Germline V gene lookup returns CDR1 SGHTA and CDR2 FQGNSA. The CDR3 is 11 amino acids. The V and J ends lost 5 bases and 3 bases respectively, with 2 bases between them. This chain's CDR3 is CASSDYNEQFF. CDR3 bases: TGTGCCAGCAGCGACTACAATGAGCAGTTCTTC.

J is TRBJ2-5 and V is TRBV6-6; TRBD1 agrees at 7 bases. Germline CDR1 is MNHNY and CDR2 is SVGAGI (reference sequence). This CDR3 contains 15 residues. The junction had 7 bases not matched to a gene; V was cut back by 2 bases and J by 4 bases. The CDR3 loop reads CASSYRQGSGETQYF. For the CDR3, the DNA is TGTGCCAGCAGTTACCGACAGGGTTCGGGAGAGACCCAGTACTTC.